This TCR beta chain was identified in a study of blood T cell repertoires in COVID-19. Study at large: The United States, Italy and Spain provided the acute and convalescent COVID-19 samples. Sources were T cells, B-cell-depleted T cells, or PBMCs; the material itself was cDNA or gDNA.

People in the exposed group encountered a COVID-19 case within 2 weeks before entering the study. Germline CDR1 MDHEN, CDR2 SYDVKM. This CDR3 has 15 residues. Trimming cost V 8 bases and J 7 bases, with 18 bases left between them. In the authors' workflow: Amplification of reference gene primers was used by the study to estimate nucleated cell counts. Repertoires were generated with immunoSEQ multiplex PCR, while TCRdb's copy carries only in-frame clones and drops some. The D gene and trimming were derived from the DNA, and the V and J assignments and clone size from that table. Of 430,000 or so clones in the sample, approximately 91% were seen once.

The TCR was taken from a woman under 30 who had been exposed to COVID-19. The genes are TRBV28 and TRBJ1-6, with a weak D call TRBD1 (6 bases). Sequences were obtained from PBMCs or T cells enriched from blood (not recorded which). The CDR3 region is CASLRRGQPNSPLHF. CDR3 nucleotide sequence: TGTGCCAGCCTAAGGCGCGGACAGCCAAATTCACCCCTCCACTTT. The full variable domain, completed using reference TRBV28 and TRBJ1-6, is DVKVTQSSRYLVKRTGEKVFLECVQDMDHENMFWYRQDPGLGLRLIYFSYDVKMKEKGDIPEGYSVSREKKERFSLILESASTNQTSMYLCASLRRGQPNSPLHFGNGTRLTVT.